A single sample gave rise to the 29 T cell receptor beta chains below, sequenced in a study of T cell repertoires in cytomegalovirus infection. The antigens for these receptors are not known. TCRdb reprocessed the reads via MiXCR and lists one record per CDR3 protein. The sample shows fewer than 900,000 distinct CDR3 sequences, roughly 29% of them seen only once. The material sequenced was cultured CD8+ T cells from PBMCs, taken from culture after CMV antigen stimulation. These receptor sequences come from a human donor in good health (CMV status not recorded). Some clones in this sample may be carry-over from other donors' samples.

This clonotype was observed a few times. The rearrangement joins TRBV6-1 to TRBJ2-3, with 10 bases lining up with TRBD2. Germline V gene data show CDR1 as MNHNS and CDR2 as SASEGT. The CDR3 contains 13 residues. The ends lost 8 bases at V and 4 bases at J; junction bases unmatched: 3. CDR3 sequence (DNA): TGTGCCAGCCTAGCGGGGGAGGCAGATACGCAGTATTTT. This sequence encodes CASLAGEADTQYF.

Remarks on this clonotype: With a much larger clone just one base away, this may be a read error. The chain links TRBV7-6 to TRBJ1-2, with D possibly matching TRBD1 (5 bases). Germline V gene sequence: CDR1 SGHVS, CDR2 FNYEAQ. This CDR3 has 15 amino acids. Here the CDR3 reads CDSSGYYGGDFGYTF. CDR3 coding DNA: TGTGACAGCAGCGGCTATTATGGGGGGGACTTTGGCTACACCTTC.

The J gene is TRBJ2-5, the V gene TRBV20-1, with 7 nucleotides matching TRBD1. J gave up 5 bases and V 6 bases, and 18 bases lay outside the gene matches. Germline loops: CDR1 DFQATT, CDR2 SNEGSKA (reference sequence). The CDR3 length is 16 residues. The CDR3 region has the DNA TGCAGTGCCCCACCCCTCGACAGGGAAGGTTTTGAGACCCAGTACTTC. Protein product: CSAPPLDREGFETQYF.

This clonotype was seen more than once but under ten times. The chain carries TRBV7-2 and TRBJ1-4, with TRBD1 identical over 9 bases. V gave up 1 base and J gave up 4 bases; unmatched junction bases: 7. Germline assignment: CDR1 SGHTA and CDR2 FQGNSA. This CDR3 has 17 amino acids. This chain's CDR3 is CASSLVGQGGSNEKLFF. CDR3 coding DNA: TGTGCCAGCAGCTTAGTGGGACAGGGCGGGAGTAATGAAAAACTGTTTTTT.

This chain connects TRBV29-1 to TRBJ2-7; possibly TRBD1 for D (6 bases). Germline V gene sequence: CDR1 SQVTM, CDR2 ANQGSEA. CDR3 length equals 12 residues. V shed 7 bases and J shed 1 base, with 11 bases lying between them. CDR3 region: CSAQQGSYEQYF. DNA of the CDR3: TGCAGCGCCCAACAGGGTTCCTACGAGCAGTACTTC.

This clonotype was counted between two and nine times. The chain couples TRBV7-9 to TRBJ2-3; 12 bases match TRBD2. The V segment lost 3 bases and the J segment 4 bases; nucleotides outside the gene matches: 5. This CDR3 has 16 amino acids. The germline V gene encodes CDR1 SEHNR and CDR2 FQNEAQ (reference sequence). For the CDR3, the DNA is TGTGCCAGCAGCTTCCGACTAGCGGGGGATTCAGATACGCAGTATTTT. This encodes CASSFRLAGDSDTQYF.

In regard to this clonotype: Just one base apart from a much larger clone, this may be a read error. This chain uses TRBV7-8 with TRBJ2-3; TRBD2 is a possible D gene (6 bases). The CDR3 consists of 16 residues. V lost 6 bases and J 0 bases, leaving 16 bases between the germline ends. Germline CDR1 SGHVS, CDR2 FQNEAQ. In DNA form, the CDR3 reads TGTGCCAGCAGACTGGGGGTGGGGAGGAGCACAGATACGCAGTATTTT. This sequence encodes CASRLGVGRSTDTQYF.

The V and J genes are TRBV20-1 and TRBJ2-1; 9 bases map to TRBD2. The CDR3 contains 15 residues. V gave up 5 bases and J gave up 2 bases; unmatched junction bases: 7. Germline V lookup: CDR1 DFQATT, CDR2 SNEGSKA (reference sequence). The CDR3 loop is CSAPPGLAAYNEQFF. In nucleotides, the CDR3 is TGCAGTGCTCCTCCGGGACTAGCTGCCTACAATGAGCAGTTCTTC.

On this clonotype: A much bigger clone sits one base away, suggesting this may be a read error. This sequence joins TRBV7-2 and TRBJ2-6; tentatively, D is TRBD1 (5 bases). Germline assignment: CDR1 SGHTA and CDR2 FQGNSA. The CDR3 spans 15 residues. CDR3 bases: TGTGCCAGCAGCTTTTCAGGGCCTGGGACCAACGTCCTGACTTTC. It yields the protein CASSFSGPGTNVLTF.

This clonotype was counted many times. The rearrangement links TRBV7-8 to TRBJ2-2, with 9 bases that match TRBD2. V was pared by 3 bases and J by 4 bases, with 15 bases of the junction left unmatched. CDR1 SGHVS and CDR2 FQNEAQ come from the germline V gene. The CDR3 extends over 19 amino acids. In DNA, the CDR3 is TGTGCCAGCAGCTTTGACAGCGGGGGGAGGTCTGGGGGCACCGGGGAGCTGTTTTTT. Amino acids: CASSFDSGGRSGGTGELFF.

The chain is built from TRBV27 and TRBJ2-1, with D possibly matching TRBD2 (5 bases). Trimming removed 3 bases at V and 6 bases at J, with 12 bases between. Per the germline V gene, CDR1 is MNHEY and CDR2 is SMNVEV (reference sequence). CDR3 size: 14 residues. CDR3 amino acids: CASSFGGHTNEQFF. For the CDR3, the DNA is TGTGCCAGCAGTTTTGGAGGCCATACCAATGAGCAGTTCTTC.

The chain has TRBV24-1 and TRBJ1-2; D remains unclear. Trimming took 1 base from V and 7 from J, leaving 12 bases between them. The germline gives CDR1 KGHDR, CDR2 SFDVKD. CDR3 length: 14 residues. CDR3 sequence reads: CATSDFPDESGYTF. In DNA, the CDR3 is TGTGCCACCAGTGATTTTCCGGACGAGAGTGGCTACACCTTC.

This rearrangement joins TRBV27 to TRBJ1-3; D is perhaps TRBD1 (6 bases). Germline lookup yields CDR1 MNHEY and CDR2 SMNVEV (reference sequence). This CDR3 spans 14 amino acids. V lost 10 bases to trimming and J lost 8 bases, with 21 bases between them. The CDR3: CATAPTGGWDTIYF. The CDR3 coding sequence is TGTGCCACCGCCCCTACGGGGGGCTGGGACACCATATATTTT.

This clonotype was seen a few times. V usage is TRBV5-8 and J usage is TRBJ2-1; 7 bases are shared with TRBD1. Trimming removed 0 bases from V and 4 bases from J; junction bases left unmatched: 13. Germline V gene sequence: CDR1 SGHTS, CDR2 YDEGEE. This CDR3 is built from 18 residues. CDR3 bases: TGTGCCAGCAGCTTGGATTTAGGTGGACAGGAGTTTTACAATGAGCAGTTCTTC. This codes for CASSLDLGGQEFYNEQFF.

In this sample, this clonotype turned up many times. The gene calls are TRBV7-8 and TRBJ2-3; D not resolved. V lost 5 bases to trimming and J lost 6 bases, with 15 bases between them. Germline V gene data show CDR1 as SGHVS and CDR2 as FQNEAQ. This CDR3 is 14 amino acids long. The CDR3 DNA reads TGTGCCAGCAGCCCCCGGGTCTTCGGGGATACGCAGTATTTT. It translates to CASSPRVFGDTQYF.

In this sample, this clonotype turned up many times. The genes are TRBV7-8 and TRBJ2-3; no firm D call. Trimming pared 4 bases from V and 3 bases from J, leaving 5 bases between. The CDR3 consists of 12 residues. Looked up from germline, CDR1 is SGHVS and CDR2 is FQNEAQ. As DNA, the CDR3 is TGTGCCAGCAGCTCAGTTACAGATACGCAGTATTTT. Protein sequence: CASSSVTDTQYF.

This chain uses TRBV20-1 with TRBJ1-5, with 8 bases identical to TRBD1. V gave up 3 bases and J gave up 3 bases; unmatched junction bases: 13. This CDR3 is built from 17 residues. The germline V gene has CDR1 DFQATT and CDR2 SNEGSKA (reference sequence). The CDR3: CSASPFGQGVNNQPQHF. CDR3 coding DNA: TGCAGTGCTAGCCCCTTCGGACAGGGAGTTAACAATCAGCCCCAGCATTTT.

This chain joins TRBV27 and TRBJ1-5, with a weak D call TRBD1 (5 bases). The CDR3 has 14 amino acids. V was shortened by 5 bases and J by 6 bases, with 14 bases between the two germline ends. Per the germline V gene, CDR1 is MNHEY and CDR2 is SMNVEV (reference sequence). CDR3 DNA sequence: TGTGCCAGCAGTACTTCAGGGTCCGGTCAGCCCCAGCATTTT. It codes for CASSTSGSGQPQHF.

The chain couples TRBV15 to TRBJ1-1; no reliable D call. The CDR3 is made up of 12 amino acids. V shed 5 bases and J shed 1 base, with 5 bases lying between them. CDR1 LNHNV and CDR2 YYDKDF come from the germline V gene (reference sequence). The CDR3 spells CATSEKNTEAFF. DNA of the CDR3: TGTGCCACCAGCGAAAAGAACACTGAAGCTTTCTTT.

This clonotype was seen a handful of times. The chain carries TRBV10-1 and TRBJ2-3; the match to TRBD2 covers 7 bases. V dropped 2 bases and J dropped 4; count of bases not matched to a gene: 6. Germline assignment: CDR1 WNHNN and CDR2 SYGVQD (reference sequence). This CDR3 has 15 residues. CDR3 loop: CASSEMGLPPDTQYF. The CDR3 DNA is TGCGCCAGCAGTGAGATGGGACTACCGCCAGATACGCAGTATTTT.

The chain joins TRBV6-1 to TRBJ2-4; D may be TRBD2 (5 bases). Germline CDR1 reads MNHNS; CDR2 reads SASEGT. With 0 bases removed from V and 0 bases from J, the gap between germline ends came to 15 bases. The CDR3 extends over 18 amino acids. This CDR3 is CASSEARRYELAKNIQYF. The CDR3 nucleotides are TGTGCCAGCAGTGAAGCGAGGAGGTACGAACTAGCCAAAAACATTCAGTACTTC.

This clonotype was counted at least ten times. This sequence joins TRBV7-9 and TRBJ2-1; 8 bases map to TRBD1. The ends lost 1 base at V and 2 bases at J; junction bases unmatched: 4. This CDR3 spans 16 amino acids. Per germline, CDR1 SEHNR and CDR2 FQNEAQ (reference sequence). The CDR3 coding sequence is TGTGCCAGCAGCTTAGTGGGGACAGGTCCCTACAATGAGCAGTTCTTC. Its protein is CASSLVGTGPYNEQFF.

DNA of the CDR3: TGCAGCGTTGAAGAGGAGGGTCCGCTCGAGCAGTTCTTC. Its protein is CSVEEEGPLEQFF. The chain recombines TRBV29-1 with TRBJ2-1; possibly TRBD2 for D (6 bases). CDR3 length equals 13 residues. V was cut by 0 bases and J by 10 bases, with 13 bases left in between. Germline CDR1 and CDR2: SQVTM and ANQGSEA.

The chain uses TRBV6-1 and TRBJ2-5; TRBD1 is a possible D gene (6 bases). The CDR3 has 13 residues. Germline values: CDR1 MNHNS, CDR2 SASEGT. The V and J ends lost 6 bases and 5 bases respectively, with 13 bases between them. CDR3 protein: CASSEGVWETQYF. CDR3 DNA sequence: TGTGCCAGCAGCGAGGGGGTCTGGGAGACCCAGTACTTC.

This clonotype was found many times. This chain connects TRBV7-2 to TRBJ2-5; possibly TRBD1 for D (6 bases). Germline V gives CDR1 SGHTA, CDR2 FQGNSA. The V gene lost 1 base and the J gene lost 5 bases, with 14 bases spanning the gap. The CDR3 is 15 residues long. CDR3: CASSLDVSQGETQYF. The DNA for the CDR3 is TGTGCCAGCAGCTTAGATGTTAGCCAGGGGGAGACCCAGTACTTC.

The chain uses TRBV7-9 and TRBJ2-3; TRBD2 matches 9 bases. Germline CDR1 is SEHNR and CDR2 is FQNEAQ (reference sequence). The CDR3 has 15 amino acids. The junction had 7 bases not matched to a gene; V was cut back by 5 bases and J by 4 bases. The DNA of the CDR3 is TGTGCCAGCAGCCGTAGCGGGGGAGGACCAGATACGCAGTATTTT. Translating it yields CASSRSGGGPDTQYF.

V is TRBV4-1 and J is TRBJ2-7; a possible D gene is TRBD2 (5 bases). The V end was cut by 1 base, the J end by 5 bases, with 9 bases between. The length of the CDR3 is 13 residues. CDR1 and CDR2 from the germline V gene are MGHRA and YSYEKL. The DNA for the CDR3 is TGCGCCAGCAGCCAAGCCTCCGGGAACGAGCAGTACTTC. Amino acids: CASSQASGNEQYF.

Of note for this clonotype: At one of its ends the junction is not consistent with the germline gene, which may arise from a read error. The rearrangement uses TRBV11-2 and TRBJ2-4; TRBD1 is a possible D gene (6 bases). The CDR3 extends over 14 amino acids. CDR1 and CDR2 from the germline V gene are SGHAT and FQNNGV. For the CDR3, the DNA is TGTGCCAGCAGCCCATGGAGGTCCCCGGGACAACTGCACTTC. It encodes CASSPWRSPGQLHF.

The sample holds a few counts of this clonotype. The chain combines TRBV6-6 with TRBJ1-1, with D unclear. V was pared by 5 bases and J by 0 bases, with 19 bases between. The V gene's germline CDR1 is MNHNY and CDR2 SVGAGI (reference sequence). The CDR3 runs to 17 residues. CDR3 residues: CASSGLQDGSMNTEAFF. DNA for the CDR3: TGTGCCAGCAGTGGACTTCAAGATGGGAGCATGAACACTGAAGCTTTCTTT.